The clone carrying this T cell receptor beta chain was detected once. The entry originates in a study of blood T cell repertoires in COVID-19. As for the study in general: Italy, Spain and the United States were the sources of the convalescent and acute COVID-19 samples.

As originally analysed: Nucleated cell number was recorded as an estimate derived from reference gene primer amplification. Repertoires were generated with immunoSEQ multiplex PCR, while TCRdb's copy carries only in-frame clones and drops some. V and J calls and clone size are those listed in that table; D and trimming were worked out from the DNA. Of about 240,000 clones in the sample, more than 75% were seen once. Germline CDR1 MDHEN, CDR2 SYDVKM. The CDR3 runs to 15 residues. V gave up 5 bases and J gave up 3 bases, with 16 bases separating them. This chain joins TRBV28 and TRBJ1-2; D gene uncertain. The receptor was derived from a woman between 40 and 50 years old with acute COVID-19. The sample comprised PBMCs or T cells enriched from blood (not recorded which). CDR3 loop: CASSPLQDRYYGYTF. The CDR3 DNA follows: TGTGCCAGCAGTCCCCTTCAGGATCGATACTATGGCTACACCTTC.